The entry below describes one TCR beta chain. Which antigen it targets is not known. Within one base of it there is no much larger clone, and no base qualities were kept. This sample was included in a study of blood T cell repertoires in COVID-19 (dated by TCRdb to 2018 to 2020). About the study as a whole: Samples from collaborators originated in the United States, Italy and Spain and spanned both the acute and convalescent phases of COVID-19. The repertoires were released in a freely available public database intended as a resource for research on the immune response to SARS-CoV-2. The prospective study material was composed of cDNA or gDNA derived from T cells, B-cell-depleted T cells, or PBMCs. Samples were obtained from the ongoing ImmuneRACE study (first 160 participants) and from 1,254 subjects provided by 6 global collaborators. The dataset comprised deeply sampled blood TCRbeta repertoires from subjects exposed to, actively infected with, or recovered from COVID-19. A de-identified subject ID, COVID-19 status, age in years and sex were almost always included in the sample metadata. HLA class I and class II types, where available, came from metadata supplied by the sample provider rather than from assay-based typing. Here is what the overall study found, with its caveats: The amount of clinical and demographic metadata varied by source and participant and was provided uncurated.

TCRbeta CDR3 regions were amplified from genomic DNA by means of the immunoSEQ Assay, a bias-controlled multiplex PCR. In the source study's methods: Within the assay, amplification of reference gene primers was used to estimate how many nucleated cells each sample contained. To quantify the absolute abundance of each unique TCRbeta CDR3 rearrangement, sequence reads were collapsed and filtered. Productive Simpson clonality was computed per sample as the square root of Simpson's diversity index over productive rearrangements. TCRdb limited this immuneACCESS table to in-frame rearrangements with V and J called. A share of clones is missing; checked studies link under half to unresolved V genes, and the rest is unexplained. V and J calls and clone size are as listed in that table; D and trimming were resolved from the DNA. The sample table records hundreds of thousands of clones; roughly 87% of these occur just once. The top ten clonotypes cover 2.5% to 3.5% of the sample.

The CDR3 has 15 amino acids, counting the end cysteine and phenylalanine. Solely the CDR3 DNA is kept, with 45 bases framed from the first base. The CDR1 and CDR2 encoded by the germline V gene are SQVTM and ANQGSEA. V sheds 6 bases and J sheds 8 bases, leaving 22 bases between their ends. Participants in the prospective study were enrolled through a virtual design, were aged roughly 18 to 90 years, and lived in fewer than 30 United States geographic areas. In the prospective study, participants were assigned to cohorts based on the clinical history participants reported in a screening survey and a study questionnaire. Recovered participants in ImmuneRACE Cohort 3 were defined as having two consecutive negative NP/OP PCR tests, clearance from a healthcare professional, or resolution of symptoms. Mobile phlebotomists in the prospective study collected whole blood, serum and a nasopharyngeal or oropharyngeal swab from every participant. Additional blood draws and questionnaires over an approximately 2-month period could optionally be provided by prospective study participants. Prospective study blood samples were shipped either frozen or at room temperature before DNA extraction.

What was sequenced was PBMCs or T cells enriched from blood (not recorded which). The sequence links TRBV29-1 to TRBJ1-4; 6 matching bases give a weak D call of TRBD1. The sequence was collected from a woman aged 25 to 39 who had recovered from COVID-19. The DNA is as follows: TGCAGCGTCAAGGTGGGGGGCCAGGGACTAGAAAAACTGTTTTTT. This encodes CSVKVGGQGLEKLFF.